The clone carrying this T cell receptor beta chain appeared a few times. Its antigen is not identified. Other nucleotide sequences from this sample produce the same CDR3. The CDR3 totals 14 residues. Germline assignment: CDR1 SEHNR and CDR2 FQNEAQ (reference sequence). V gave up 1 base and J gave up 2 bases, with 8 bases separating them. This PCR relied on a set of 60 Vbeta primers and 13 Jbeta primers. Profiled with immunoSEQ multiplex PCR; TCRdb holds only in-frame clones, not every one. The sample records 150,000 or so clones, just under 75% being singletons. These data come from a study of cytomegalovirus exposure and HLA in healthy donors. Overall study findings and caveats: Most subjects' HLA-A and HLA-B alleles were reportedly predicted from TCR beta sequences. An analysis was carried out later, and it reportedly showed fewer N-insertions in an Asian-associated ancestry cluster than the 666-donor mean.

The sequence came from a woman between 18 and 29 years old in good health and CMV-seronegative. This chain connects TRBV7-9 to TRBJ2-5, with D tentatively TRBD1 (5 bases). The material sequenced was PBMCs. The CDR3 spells CASSLGGGQETQYF. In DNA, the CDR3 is TGTGCCAGCAGCTTAGGGGGCGGACAAGAGACCCAGTACTTC.